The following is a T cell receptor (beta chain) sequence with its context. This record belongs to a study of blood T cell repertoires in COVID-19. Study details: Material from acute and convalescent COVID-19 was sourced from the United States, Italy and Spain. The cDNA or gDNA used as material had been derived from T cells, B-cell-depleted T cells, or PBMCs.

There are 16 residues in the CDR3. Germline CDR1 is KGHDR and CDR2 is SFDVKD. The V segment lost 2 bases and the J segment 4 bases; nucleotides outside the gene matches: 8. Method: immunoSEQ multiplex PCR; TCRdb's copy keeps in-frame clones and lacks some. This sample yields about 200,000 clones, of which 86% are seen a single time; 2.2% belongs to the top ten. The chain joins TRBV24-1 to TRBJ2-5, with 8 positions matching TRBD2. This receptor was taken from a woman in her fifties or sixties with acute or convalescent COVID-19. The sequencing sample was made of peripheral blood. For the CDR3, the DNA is TGTGCCACCAGTGATTCCGCACCGGGGGGGTTAGAGACCCAGTACTTC. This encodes CATSDSAPGGLETQYF.